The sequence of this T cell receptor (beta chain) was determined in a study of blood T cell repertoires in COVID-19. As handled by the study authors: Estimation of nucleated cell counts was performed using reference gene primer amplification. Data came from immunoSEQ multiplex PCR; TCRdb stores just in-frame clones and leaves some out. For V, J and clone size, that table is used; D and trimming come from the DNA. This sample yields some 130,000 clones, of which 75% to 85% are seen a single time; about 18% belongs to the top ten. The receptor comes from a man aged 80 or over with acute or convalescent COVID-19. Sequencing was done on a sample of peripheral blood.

CDR3 sequence: CASSFPGTGQETQYF. The CDR3 nucleotides are TGTGCCAGCAGTTTCCCCGGGACAGGGCAAGAGACCCAGTACTTC. The chain uses TRBV28 and TRBJ2-5; 9 bases are a match to TRBD1. With 3 bases clipped from V and 2 bases from J, the junction kept 4 bases outside the gene matches. There are 15 residues in the CDR3. The V gene's germline CDR1 is MDHEN and CDR2 SYDVKM.